These 31 T cell receptor beta chains were all obtained from the same sample, sequenced in a study of cytomegalovirus exposure and HLA in healthy donors (dated by TCRdb to about 2017). Library construction relied on the immunoSEQ multiplex PCR assay. For the multiplex PCR, a mixture combining 60 forward primers for TCR Vbeta segments and 13 reverse primers for TCR Jbeta segments was used. Here the immuneACCESS table is served through TCRdb, limited to in-frame sequences with V and J called. Missing clones are a known gap in these copies; in checked studies unresolved V genes cover under half, and the rest lacks a known reason. The sample's records list more than 65,000 clones. The top ten constitute roughly 2.7% of the sample. Sequencing used PBMCs. The receptors were gathered from a man aged 35-49 years in good health and CMV-seronegative.

The chain joins TRBV2 to TRBJ1-2; D is unresolved. Germline V gene sequence: CDR1 SNHLY, CDR2 FYNNEI. The V gene lost 2 bases and the J gene lost 5 bases, with 15 bases spanning the gap. The CDR3 is 15 amino acids. CDR3 protein: CASSERPDTTYGYTF. CDR3 DNA: TGTGCCAGCAGTGAACGTCCCGACACCACTTATGGCTACACCTTC.

The chain joins TRBV19 to TRBJ2-3, with 7 bases that match TRBD1. CDR3 length: 16 amino acids. V shed 4 bases, J shed 4 bases, and the junction held 11 bases outside the gene matches. Germline V gene data show CDR1 as LNHDA and CDR2 as SQIVND (reference sequence). DNA of the CDR3: TGTGCCAGTAGTAAGAGGCAGGGGGATTCCCCAGATACGCAGTATTTT. Protein product: CASSKRQGDSPDTQYF.

To note about this clone: Distinct nucleotide sequences in the sample also encode this CDR3. This chain links TRBV9 with TRBJ1-2, with D possibly being TRBD1 (5 bases). The germline V and J ends were trimmed by 4 bases and 0 bases, with 22 bases remaining between them. The CDR3 spans 18 residues. Germline CDR1 SGDLS, CDR2 YYNGEE. CDR3 protein: CASSRNPAGESANYGYTF. The CDR3 DNA sequence: TGTGCCAGCAGCAGAAATCCTGCGGGGGAAAGCGCTAACTATGGCTACACCTTC.

The V call is TRBV20-1, the J call TRBJ1-1, with unresolved D. CDR3 length: 11 amino acids. Deletions cut 8 bases from V and 5 bases from J, with 12 bases between. Germline V gene data show CDR1 as DFQATT and CDR2 as SNEGSKA (reference sequence). CDR3 loop: CSRTRGTEAFF. In DNA form, the CDR3 reads TGCAGTAGAACCCGCGGGACTGAAGCTTTCTTT.

The gene calls are TRBV7-3 and TRBJ2-3; 12 positions match TRBD2. Losses at the gene ends were 3 bases for V and 6 bases for J; bases not matched to a gene: 13. CDR1 SGHTA and CDR2 FQGTGA come from the germline V gene. The CDR3 totals 18 residues. The CDR3 loop is CASSFPRLAGAPGDTQYF. Here the CDR3 DNA reads TGTGCCAGCAGCTTTCCCCGACTAGCGGGGGCCCCTGGGGATACGCAGTATTTT.

The chain recombines TRBV2 with TRBJ1-6, with TRBD1 matching 9 bases. The CDR3 runs 13 residues. The V segment lost 10 bases and the J segment 10 bases; nucleotides outside the gene matches: 8. Germline V CDR1 and CDR2: SNHLY, FYNNEI. The CDR3 is CANRDRVESPLHF. CDR3 in DNA: TGTGCCAACCGGGACAGGGTGGAATCACCCCTCCACTTT.

This chain connects TRBV7-9 to TRBJ2-7; TRBD1 agrees at 11 bases. Unmatched junction bases numbered 4, after V lost 5 bases and J lost 4 bases. The CDR3 sequence is 14 residues long. Germline CDR1 is SEHNR and CDR2 is FQNEAQ (reference sequence). This chain's CDR3 is CASSPDRGPYEQYF. For the CDR3, the DNA is TGTGCCAGCAGCCCGGACAGGGGGCCGTACGAGCAGTACTTC.

The V and J genes are TRBV5-6 and TRBJ1-1, with D tentatively TRBD1 (6 bases). The CDR3 covers 14 residues. Trimming took off 4 bases at V and 0 bases at J, with 10 bases between the two ends. Per the germline V gene, CDR1 is SGHDT and CDR2 is YYEEEE. CDR3 loop: CASSRRTVNTEAFF. In DNA form, the CDR3 reads TGTGCCAGCAGCCGGAGGACAGTGAACACTGAAGCTTTCTTT.

The V call is TRBV30, the J call TRBJ1-1, with TRBD1 as a possible D gene (6 bases). From germline, CDR1 is GTSNPN and CDR2 SVGIG (reference sequence). This CDR3 has 14 amino acids. V was shortened by 1 base and J by 0 bases, with 9 bases between the two germline ends. The chain's CDR3 is CAWSGDTLNTEAFF. CDR3 sequence (DNA): TGTGCCTGGAGTGGGGACACCTTGAACACTGAAGCTTTCTTT. The whole variable domain, filled in from reference TRBV30 and TRBJ1-1, reads SQTIHQWPATLVQPVGSPLSLECTVEGTSNPNLYWYRQAAGRGLQLLFYSVGIGQISSEVPQNLSASRPQDRQFILSSKKLLLSDSGFYLCAWSGDTLNTEAFFGQGTRLTVV.

The chain uses TRBV25-1 and TRBJ2-7; 8 bases are shared with TRBD1. This CDR3 spans 15 amino acids. J lost 3 bases, V lost 1 base, and 5 bases had no gene match. Germline V gives CDR1 MGHDK, CDR2 SYGVNS. The CDR3 loop reads CASSEFGTGGYEQYF. The CDR3 DNA sequence: TGTGCCAGCAGTGAATTTGGGACAGGCGGCTACGAGCAGTACTTC.

V gene TRBV27 combines with J gene TRBJ1-4, with D tentatively TRBD1 (5 bases). The CDR3 has 15 residues. Trimming cost V 10 bases and J 0 bases, with 15 bases left between them. The germline V gene has CDR1 MNHEY and CDR2 SMNVEV (reference sequence). In DNA form, the CDR3 reads TGTGCCAATGGGGTGGGGGGGACAACTAATGAAAAACTGTTTTTT. This codes for CANGVGGTTNEKLFF.

V usage is TRBV5-1 and J usage is TRBJ2-7; D gene uncertain. The CDR3 covers 11 residues. The ends were cut back, 7 bases at V and 2 bases at J, with 7 bases in the middle. CDR1 SGHRS and CDR2 YFSETQ come from the germline V gene. In DNA form, the CDR3 reads TGCGCCAGCCGAGGCCCCTACGAGCAGTACTTC. Protein product: CASRGPYEQYF. The entire variable domain, with the rest obtained from reference TRBV5-1 and TRBJ2-7, is as follows: KAGVTQTPRYLIKTRGQQVTLSCSPISGHRSVSWYQQTPGQGLQFLFEYFSETQRNKGNFPGRFSGRQFSNSRSEMNVSTLELGDSALYLCASRGPYEQYFGPGTRLTVT.

The rearrangement links TRBV5-1 to TRBJ2-5; 10 positions agree with TRBD1. The CDR3 covers 14 residues. The junction had 5 bases not matched to a gene; V was cut back by 5 bases and J by 4 bases. The germline V gene encodes CDR1 SGHRS and CDR2 YFSETQ. The CDR3 coding sequence is TGCGCCAGCAGAACGACAGGGGGCGCAGAGACCCAGTACTTC. Residues: CASRTTGGAETQYF.

The chain joins TRBV30 to TRBJ2-2; tentative D call: TRBD2 (6 bases). V lost 7 bases, J lost 4 bases, and 19 bases lay in between. CDR1 GTSNPN and CDR2 SVGIG come from the germline V gene (reference sequence). The CDR3 contains 15 residues. The CDR3 DNA is TGTGCCTTCCCTATTGGGGGGACGGGCACCGGGGAGCTGTTTTTT. It yields the protein CAFPIGGTGTGELFF. The full variable domain, with the rest looked up from reference TRBV30 and TRBJ2-2, is SQTIHQWPATLVQPVGSPLSLECTVEGTSNPNLYWYRQAAGRGLQLLFYSVGIGQISSEVPQNLSASRPQDRQFILSSKKLLLSDSGFYLCAFPIGGTGTGELFFGEGSRLTVL.

This chain connects TRBV5-1 to TRBJ2-1; D perhaps matches TRBD2 (8 bases). V was trimmed by 4 bases and J by 0 bases, leaving 17 bases between them. Germline V gene lookup returns CDR1 SGHRS and CDR2 YFSETQ. The CDR3 extends over 17 amino acids. CDR3 DNA sequence: TGCGCCAGCAGCACGGGAGGGGGCTTAAGCTCCTACAATGAGCAGTTCTTC. Amino acids: CASSTGGGLSSYNEQFF.

This chain links TRBV6-1 with TRBJ2-3, with a possible D match to TRBD2 (5 bases). The V and J ends lost 5 bases and 4 bases respectively, with 16 bases between them. The CDR3 extends over 15 amino acids. Germline loops: CDR1 MNHNS, CDR2 SASEGT. The CDR3, as DNA: TGTGCCAGCAGTCCTGGTAGCGCCGAGTCAGATACGCAGTATTTT. As protein: CASSPGSAESDTQYF.

This CDR3 reads CASSQGDGYNSPLHF. Written as DNA, the CDR3 is TGTGCCAGCAGCCAAGGAGATGGCTATAATTCACCCCTCCACTTT. This chain uses TRBV4-2 with TRBJ1-6; D not resolved. The germline V gene has CDR1 LGHNA and CDR2 YNFKEQ. V lost 1 base and J 3 bases, leaving 7 bases between the germline ends. The CDR3 covers 15 residues.

The chain has TRBV30 and TRBJ1-4; no clear D gene. From germline, CDR1 is GTSNPN and CDR2 SVGIG (reference sequence). The CDR3 totals 12 residues. Trimming took off 2 bases at V and 4 bases at J, with 5 bases between the two ends. Here the CDR3 reads CAWSHFNEKLFF. CDR3 DNA sequence: TGTGCCTGGAGTCACTTTAATGAAAAACTGTTTTTT.

J is TRBJ1-6 and V is TRBV18; 9 positions match TRBD1. The CDR3 sequence is 15 residues long. The V gene end was trimmed by 5 bases and the J gene end by 7 bases; junction bases not matched to a gene: 6. CDR1 and CDR2 (germline): KGHSH, LQKENI. The CDR3 loop is CASSFRDRENSPLHF. The CDR3, as DNA: TGTGCCAGCTCATTCCGGGACAGGGAAAATTCACCCCTCCACTTT.

The chain joins TRBV25-1 to TRBJ1-1, with 7 bases identical to TRBD1. Germline trimming cut 7 bases from V and 1 base from J; bases unmatched to any gene: 6. Per the germline V gene, CDR1 is MGHDK and CDR2 is SYGVNS. The CDR3 is 14 amino acids. CDR3 nucleotide sequence: TGTGCCAGCACGAGATCAGGGGGGAACACTGAAGCTTTCTTT. Protein: CASTRSGGNTEAFF.

The V gene is TRBV6-5, the J gene TRBJ1-2; unclear D gene. The CDR3 sequence is 15 residues long. Germline assignment: CDR1 MNHEY and CDR2 SVGAGI. V was cut by 4 bases and J by 0 bases, with 12 bases left in between. DNA of the CDR3: TGTGCCAGCAGTTCCGACGGAGCGTCTAACTATGGCTACACCTTC. It encodes CASSSDGASNYGYTF.

The V and J genes are TRBV30 and TRBJ1-5; no clear D. V lost 4 bases and J lost 0, with 7 bases in between. Germline CDR1 reads GTSNPN; CDR2 reads SVGIG (reference sequence). This CDR3 comprises 13 residues. The CDR3 DNA sequence: TGTGCCTGGACAGTCAATAGCAATCAGCCCCAGCATTTT. Amino acids: CAWTVNSNQPQHF. Using reference TRBV30 and TRBJ1-5 for the parts outside the CDR3, the full variable domain is SQTIHQWPATLVQPVGSPLSLECTVEGTSNPNLYWYRQAAGRGLQLLFYSVGIGQISSEVPQNLSASRPQDRQFILSSKKLLLSDSGFYLCAWTVNSNQPQHFGDGTRLSIL.

The CDR3 coding sequence is TGTGCCAGCAGCGGACGGACAGGCTCCTACGAGCAGTACTTC. Translation gives CASSGRTGSYEQYF. This chain uses TRBV9 with TRBJ2-7; 7 bases map to TRBD1. The CDR3 sequence is 14 residues long. V dropped 3 bases and J dropped 0; count of bases not matched to a gene: 3. The germline CDR1 and CDR2 sequences are SGDLS and YYNGEE.

The rearrangement links TRBV4-2 to TRBJ1-2; TRBD1 matches 7 bases. V shed 4 bases and J 2 bases; nucleotides not matched to a gene: 7. There are 15 residues in the CDR3. Germline loops: CDR1 LGHNA, CDR2 YNFKEQ. As DNA, the CDR3 is TGTGCCAGCAGCCCGGACAGGTCCCTGAACTATGGCTACACCTTC. Encoded protein: CASSPDRSLNYGYTF.

CDR3 in amino acids: CAWSTRQGRINQPQHF. In nucleotides, the CDR3 is TGTGCCTGGAGTACGCGACAGGGGCGAATTAATCAGCCCCAGCATTTT. This chain connects TRBV30 to TRBJ1-5; 8 bases align to TRBD1. This CDR3 spans 16 amino acids. J gave up 4 bases and V 2 bases, and 10 bases lay outside the gene matches. Germline loops: CDR1 GTSNPN, CDR2 SVGIG (reference sequence).

The chain links TRBV15 to TRBJ1-1; TRBD1 is a possible D gene (5 bases). CDR1 and CDR2 from the germline V gene are LNHNV and YYDKDF (reference sequence). The CDR3 runs to 14 residues. The V end was cut by 5 bases, the J end by 6 bases, with 16 bases between. DNA for the CDR3: TGTGCCACCAGCGGAGGACGGGGGAAGGCTGAAGCTTTCTTT. This codes for CATSGGRGKAEAFF.

The rearrangement joins TRBV15 to TRBJ2-1, with 8 bases lining up with TRBD1. CDR1 LNHNV and CDR2 YYDKDF come from the germline V gene (reference sequence). This CDR3 has 16 amino acids. V was clipped by 1 base and J by 3 bases; unmatched bases: 5. The CDR3, as DNA: TGTGCCACCAGCAGAGTTGACAGGGGAATCTACAATGAGCAGTTCTTC. Amino acids: CATSRVDRGIYNEQFF.

The genes are TRBV25-1 and TRBJ1-1, with D unclear. The CDR3 runs to 13 residues. Germline V gene lookup returns CDR1 MGHDK and CDR2 SYGVNS. V was trimmed by 2 bases and J by 1 base, leaving 5 bases between them. The CDR3 DNA follows: TGTGCCAGCAGTGAACCAGGGAACACTGAAGCTTTCTTT. The encoded protein is CASSEPGNTEAFF.

V and J are TRBV13 and TRBJ1-4; TRBD1 matches at 8 bases. The germline CDR1 and CDR2 sequences are PRHDT and FYEKMQ (reference sequence). The V gene end was trimmed by 3 bases and the J gene end by 2 bases; junction bases not matched to a gene: 2. This CDR3 region has 15 residues. The CDR3 nucleotides read TGTGCCAGCAGCTTCGGGACAGGCACTAATGAAAAACTGTTTTTT. Encoded protein: CASSFGTGTNEKLFF.

The V gene is TRBV7-2, the J gene TRBJ2-3; D gene unclear. Germline CDR1 reads SGHTA; CDR2 reads FQGNSA. Trimming removed 1 base from V and 6 bases from J, with 11 bases in between. The CDR3 loop spans 14 amino acids. This CDR3 is CASSLVMAGDTQYF. The DNA for the CDR3 is TGTGCCAGCAGCTTAGTCATGGCAGGTGATACGCAGTATTTT.

This chain links TRBV5-4 with TRBJ2-7, with TRBD1 matching over 9 bases. Germline V CDR1 and CDR2: SGHNT, YYREEE (reference sequence). Losses at the gene ends were 4 bases for V and 6 bases for J; bases not matched to a gene: 5. This CDR3 spans 13 amino acids. The CDR3 sequence: CASSRDREGEQYF. CDR3 nucleotide sequence: TGTGCCAGCAGCCGGGACAGGGAGGGCGAGCAGTACTTC.